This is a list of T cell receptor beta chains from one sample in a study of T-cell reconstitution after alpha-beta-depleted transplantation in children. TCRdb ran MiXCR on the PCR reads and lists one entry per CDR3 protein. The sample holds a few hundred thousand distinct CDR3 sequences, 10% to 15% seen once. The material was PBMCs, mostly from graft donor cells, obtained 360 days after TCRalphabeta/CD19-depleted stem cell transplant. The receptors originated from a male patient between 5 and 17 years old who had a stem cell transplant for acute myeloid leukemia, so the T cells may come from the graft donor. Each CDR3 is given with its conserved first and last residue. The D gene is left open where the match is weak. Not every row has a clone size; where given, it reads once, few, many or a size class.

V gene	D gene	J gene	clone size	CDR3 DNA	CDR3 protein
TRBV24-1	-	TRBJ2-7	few	TGTGCCACCAGTGATCCAGGGCAGTCCTACGAGCAGTACTTC	CATSDPGQSYEQYF
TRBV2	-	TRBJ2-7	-	TGTGCCAGCAGTGAAGAGGGGGAGCAGTACTTC	CASSEEGEQYF
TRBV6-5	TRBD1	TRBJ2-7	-	TGTGCCAGCAGTTACTCCACAGGGGTTTCCTACGAGCAGTACTTC	CASSYSTGVSYEQYF
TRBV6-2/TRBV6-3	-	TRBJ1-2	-	TGTGCCAGCACTTGGAGGATCGCCCAACTGTACACCTTC	CASTWRIAQLYTF
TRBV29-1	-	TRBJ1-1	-	TGCAGCGTGCAGGGGTTGGACACTGAAGCTTTCTTT	CSVQGLDTEAFF
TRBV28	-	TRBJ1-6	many	TGTGCCAGCAGTTCCCCCCTTAAGCACTCACCCCTCCACTTT	CASSSPLKHSPLHF
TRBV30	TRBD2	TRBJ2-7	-	TGTGCCTGGCTTACTAGCGGGAACTCCTACGAGCAGTACTTC	CAWLTSGNSYEQYF
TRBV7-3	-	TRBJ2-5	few	TGTGCCAGCAGCTTATCGTCCACACAAGAGACCCAGTACTTC	CASSLSSTQETQYF
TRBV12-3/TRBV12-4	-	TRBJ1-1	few	TGTGCCAGCAGTGGGGACGGCAACACTGAAGCTTTCTTT	CASSGDGNTEAFF
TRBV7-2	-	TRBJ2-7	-	TGTGCCAGCAGTTCTAGCGACTTTTCCTACGAGCAGTACTTC	CASSSSDFSYEQYF
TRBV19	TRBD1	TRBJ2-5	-	TGTGCCAGTAGTGCCCGGACAGGGGTAGAGACCCAGTACTTC	CASSARTGVETQYF
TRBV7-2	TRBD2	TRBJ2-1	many	TGTGCCAGCAGCTTGGCTAGCGGGAGGAATCACAATGAGCAGTTCTTC	CASSLASGRNHNEQFF
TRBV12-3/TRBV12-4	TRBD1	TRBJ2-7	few	TGTGCCAGCACTCCTCAAGGGACAGCTTCCTACGAGCAGTACTTC	CASTPQGTASYEQYF
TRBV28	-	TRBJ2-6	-	TGTGCCAGCAGTCTGGCGTTGGGTTGGGGGGGCGCGGATGGGGCCAACGTCCTGACTTTC	CASSLALGWGGADGANVLTF
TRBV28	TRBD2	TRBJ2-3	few	TGTGCCTGCAGTCCCATAGCGGGAGGAAGGACAGATACGCAGTATTTT	CACSPIAGGRTDTQYF
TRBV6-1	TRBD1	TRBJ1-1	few	TGTGCCAGCAGGGCAACAGGGGAGGTACCCACCAGAGGTTTCTTT	CASRATGEVPTRGFF
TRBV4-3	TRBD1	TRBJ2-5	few	TGCGCCAGCAGCCAAGTTAGGACAGGGGAGGAGACCCAGTACTTC	CASSQVRTGEETQYF
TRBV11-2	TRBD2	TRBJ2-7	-	TGTGCCAGCAGCTTAGGTGGACTAGCGGGAGCGATTGGAGGTTCCTACGAGCAGTACTTC	CASSLGGLAGAIGGSYEQYF
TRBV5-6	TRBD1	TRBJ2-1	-	TGTGCCAGCACCATCGACAGGGACTCCTACAATGAGCAGTTCTTC	CASTIDRDSYNEQFF
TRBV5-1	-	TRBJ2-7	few	TGCGCCAGCAGCTTGGTCGGGGTGGCCTACGAGCAGTACTTC	CASSLVGVAYEQYF
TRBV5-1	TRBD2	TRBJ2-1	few	TGCGCCAGCAGCTGGGGACTAGCGGGAGGTCGGTCCTACAATGAGCAGTTCTTC	CASSWGLAGGRSYNEQFF
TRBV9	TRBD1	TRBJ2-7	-	TGTGCCAGCAGCGTAGACAGGGGGCTCGACGAGCAGTACTTC	CASSVDRGLDEQYF
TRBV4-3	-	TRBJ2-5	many	TGCGCCAGCAGCCAGCAGGGGCAGGTCAATCCCCAGTACTTC	CASSQQGQVNPQYF
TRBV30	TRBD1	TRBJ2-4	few	TGTGCCTGGAGTCAAGGGACAGCAGACAAAAACATTCAGTACTTC	CAWSQGTADKNIQYF
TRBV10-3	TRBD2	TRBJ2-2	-	TGTGCCATCAGTGAGGCGACTAGCGGGAGGAACACCGGGGCGCTGTTTTTT	CAISEATSGRNTGALFF
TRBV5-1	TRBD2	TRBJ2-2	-	TGCGCCAGCAGCTTGGACCCTATAACTAGCGGGAGCGACACCGGGGAGCTGTTTTTT	CASSLDPITSGSDTGELFF
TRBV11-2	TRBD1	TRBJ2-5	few	TGTGCCAGCAGCCCGTTTTTACAGGGGGTCGAGACCCAGTACTTC	CASSPFLQGVETQYF
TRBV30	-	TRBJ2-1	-	TGTGCCTGGACCGAATTTAGCGTAAGCTCCTACAATGAGCAGTTCTTC	CAWTEFSVSSYNEQFF
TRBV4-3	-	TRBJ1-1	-	TGCGCCAGCAGCCAAGATGGGCAGGGTTTACGGAACACTGAAGCTTTCTTT	CASSQDGQGLRNTEAFF
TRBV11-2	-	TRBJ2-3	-	TGTGCCAGCAGCTGGCCCTCAGCGGAGGCCCCCGGGGGTAGCACAGATACGCAGTATTTT	CASSWPSAEAPGGSTDTQYF
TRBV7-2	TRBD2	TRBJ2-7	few	TGTGCCAGCAGCTTAGCCTTAGCGGGCCCCACCCAAGGTTCCTACGAGCAGTACTTC	CASSLALAGPTQGSYEQYF
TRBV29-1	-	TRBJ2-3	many	TGCAGCGTTGAAGGGGGGATAGGCTCGACAGATACGCAGTATTTT	CSVEGGIGSTDTQYF
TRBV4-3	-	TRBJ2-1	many	TGCGCCAGCAGCCGAAACAGCTTGAGCTCCTACAATGAGCAGTTCTTC	CASSRNSLSSYNEQFF
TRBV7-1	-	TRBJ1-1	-	TGTGCCAGCAGCTCTAGGACGTCGTCAGGGGCGTTTTGGACTGAAGCTTTCTTT	CASSSRTSSGAFWTEAFF
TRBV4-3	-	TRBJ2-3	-	TGCGCCAGCAGCCAGGTCACTGCGCCAGGTACGCAGTATTTT	CASSQVTAPGTQYF
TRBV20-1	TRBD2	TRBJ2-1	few	TGCAGTGCTTGGGACTACCTCAATGAGCAGTTCTTC	CSAWDYLNEQFF
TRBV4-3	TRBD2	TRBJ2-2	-	TGCGCCAGCAGCCAAGATAGCGGGAGGGTAAACACCGGGGAGCTGTTTTTT	CASSQDSGRVNTGELFF
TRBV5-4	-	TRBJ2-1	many	TGTGCCAGCAGCTTGTTCCCCTCTAGCTCCTACAATGAGCAGTTCTTC	CASSLFPSSSYNEQFF
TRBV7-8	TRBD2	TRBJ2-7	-	TGTGCCAGCAGCCCCCTTAGACTAGCGGGGGCCCCCTACGAGCAGTACTTC	CASSPLRLAGAPYEQYF
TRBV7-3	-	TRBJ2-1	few	TGTGCCAGCAGCCTGAAATGGGGTGAGCAGTTCTTC	CASSLKWGEQFF
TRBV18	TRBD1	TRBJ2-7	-	TGTGCCAGCTCACCAGACCGGGACAGCTCCTACGAGCAGTACTTC	CASSPDRDSSYEQYF
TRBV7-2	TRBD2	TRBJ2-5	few	TGTGCCAGCAGCTTACAGATAGCGGGAGGGCGAGAGACCCAGTACTTC	CASSLQIAGGRETQYF
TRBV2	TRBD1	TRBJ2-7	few	TGTGCCAGCAGTGAGTCTACAGGGGCCTACGAGCAGTACTTC	CASSESTGAYEQYF
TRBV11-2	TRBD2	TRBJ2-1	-	TGTGCCAGCAGCTTAGATTGGCCCAATAGCGGGAGGCTCAACTACAATGAGCAGTTCTTC	CASSLDWPNSGRLNYNEQFF
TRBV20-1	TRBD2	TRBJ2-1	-	TGCAGTGCTCTCGCGTCCGGCGGGGGGAATGAGCAGTTCTTC	CSALASGGGNEQFF
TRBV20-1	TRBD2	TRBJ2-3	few	TGCAGTGCTAGAGATCGGGGACTAGCGGGAACAGATACGCAGTATTTT	CSARDRGLAGTDTQYF
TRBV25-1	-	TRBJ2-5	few	TGTGCCAGCGCGTTGGGAGAGACCCAGTACTTC	CASALGETQYF
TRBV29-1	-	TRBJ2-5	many	TGCAGCGTTGAGGGGGGAGAGACCCAGTACTTC	CSVEGGETQYF
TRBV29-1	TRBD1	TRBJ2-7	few	TGCAGCATCTCCGGGACAGAAACCTCCTACGAGCAGTACTTC	CSISGTETSYEQYF
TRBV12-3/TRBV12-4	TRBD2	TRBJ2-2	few	TGTGCCAGCAGTTATTGGTCTAGCGGCTACACCGGGGAGCTGTTTTTT	CASSYWSSGYTGELFF
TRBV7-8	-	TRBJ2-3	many	TGTGCCAGCAGCGCAGGACATGGGTGGAGCACAGATACGCAGTATTTT	CASSAGHGWSTDTQYF
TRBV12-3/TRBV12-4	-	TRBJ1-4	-	TGTGCCAGCAGTTTAGCGGGGCGAGGCGCCCCGATTAAATTT	CASSLAGRGAPIKF
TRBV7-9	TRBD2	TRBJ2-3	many	TGTGCCAGCAGCTCGGACTACCGGCGGGAGGGCCCAGATACGCAGTATTTT	CASSSDYRREGPDTQYF
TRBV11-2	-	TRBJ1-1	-	TGTGCCAGCAGCTTGTATATGGAAGCTGAAGCTTTCTTT	CASSLYMEAEAFF
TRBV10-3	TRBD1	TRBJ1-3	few	TGTGCCACCTCAGTTGTGGGACAGGGCCTCTCTGGAAACACCATATATTTT	CATSVVGQGLSGNTIYF
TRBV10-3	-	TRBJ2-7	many	TGTGCCATCAGTGAGGCCAGTGGGTCAGGGCCCTACGAGCAGTACTTC	CAISEASGSGPYEQYF
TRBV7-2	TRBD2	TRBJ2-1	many	TGTGCCAGCAGCTCCTGGACTAGCGGGAGGGTTGGGAAGTTCTTC	CASSSWTSGRVGKFF
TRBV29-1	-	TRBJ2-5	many	TGCAGCGTTGGTACGCTAGGGCTGGCAGAGACCCAGTACTTC	CSVGTLGLAETQYF